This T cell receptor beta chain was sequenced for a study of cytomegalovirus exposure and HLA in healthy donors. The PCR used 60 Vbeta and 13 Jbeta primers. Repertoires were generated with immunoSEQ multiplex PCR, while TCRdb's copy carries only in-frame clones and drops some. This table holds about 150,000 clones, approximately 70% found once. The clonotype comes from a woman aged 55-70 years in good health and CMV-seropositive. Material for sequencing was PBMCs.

CDR3 amino acids: CASSSGTSGRRAETQYF. The CDR3 region has the DNA TGTGCCAGCAGCTCCGGGACTAGCGGGAGGAGGGCGGAGACCCAGTACTTC. J is TRBJ2-5 and V is TRBV5-4; TRBD2 agrees at 15 bases. J lost 5 bases, V lost 3 bases, and 8 bases had no gene match. In germline, CDR1 is SGHNT, CDR2 YYREEE (reference sequence). The length of the CDR3 is 17 residues.